Below, 8 T cell receptor beta chains from the same sample are listed, as sequenced in a study of CD8 T cells in Susac syndrome. RNA totalling roughly 0.5 to 1 ug underwent reverse transcription with random hexamers. MiXCR was run by TCRdb on the immunoSEQ multiplex PCR reads, yielding one entry per CDR3 protein. The data contain some 200,000 distinct CDR3 sequences, roughly 91% of them seen just once; the ten biggest clones take up around 0.079%. The sample was CD4+ T cells from PBMCs. These receptors were collected from a human donor with Susac syndrome.

The V call is TRBV24-1, the J call TRBJ2-3; TRBD1 might be the D (6 bases). Trimming took off 1 base at V and 3 bases at J, with 16 bases between the two ends. CDR3 length: 17 amino acids. Germline V gene lookup returns CDR1 KGHDR and CDR2 SFDVKD. The DNA for the CDR3 is TGTGCCACCAGTGATTTTCACAGGGAGTGGCCGACAGATACGCAGTATTTT. Protein sequence: CATSDFHREWPTDTQYF.

This clonotype came up once. The V gene is TRBV2, the J gene TRBJ1-1; unclear D gene. In germline, CDR1 is SNHLY, CDR2 FYNNEI. The V and J ends lost 6 bases and 0 bases respectively, with 11 bases between them. This CDR3 is 14 amino acids long. The DNA for the CDR3 is TGTGCCAGCAGATCCGGCAATCTGAACACTGAAGCTTTCTTT. Amino acid sequence: CASRSGNLNTEAFF.

The rearrangement links TRBV11-2 to TRBJ2-7; TRBD1 or TRBD2 may be the D gene (5 bases each). V was pared by 0 bases and J by 6 bases, with 9 bases between. The germline V gene has CDR1 SGHAT and CDR2 FQNNGV. The CDR3 has 13 residues. CDR3 region: CASSLEGPAEQYF. The CDR3 region has the DNA TGTGCCAGCAGCTTAGAGGGACCCGCCGAGCAGTACTTC. Full variable domain (outside the CDR3, taken from reference TRBV11-2 and TRBJ2-7): EAGVAQSPRYKIIEKRQSVAFWCNPISGHATLYWYQQILGQGPKLLIQFQNNGVVDDSQLPKDRFSAERLKGVDSTLKIQPAKLEDSAVYLCASSLEGPAEQYFGPGTRLTVT.

This clonotype appeared once. This chain joins TRBV30 and TRBJ1-5; D ambiguous. Per germline, CDR1 GTSNPN and CDR2 SVGIG (reference sequence). The CDR3 has 16 amino acids. V was shortened by 3 bases and J by 0 bases, with 15 bases between the two germline ends. The CDR3 spells CAWRGGTPNSNQPQHF. The CDR3 DNA reads TGTGCCTGGAGAGGCGGTACGCCCAATAGCAATCAGCCCCAGCATTTT.

The CDR3 nucleotides read TGTGCCAGCAGCTTAATTATGGAGACCCAGTACTTC. Translation: CASSLIMETQYF. The J gene is TRBJ2-5, the V gene TRBV7-6; D is ambiguous. V dropped 2 bases and J dropped 5 bases, with 6 bases sitting between them. The CDR3 has 12 residues. CDR1 and CDR2 from the germline V gene are SGHVS and FNYEAQ.

This chain links TRBV5-1 with TRBJ1-6; D is ambiguous. Trimming stripped 1 base from V and 5 bases from J, with 10 bases between. Germline V gene data show CDR1 as SGHRS and CDR2 as YFSETQ. This CDR3 has 15 residues. As DNA, the CDR3 is TGCGCCAGCAGCTTGAACAACGGGAATAATTCACCCCTCCACTTT. Its translation is CASSLNNGNNSPLHF.

The V and J genes are TRBV28 and TRBJ2-7, with 13 bases matching TRBD2. CDR1 is MDHEN, CDR2 SYDVKM, per germline. The trim removed 6 bases at V and 3 bases at J, leaving 8 bases unmatched. CDR3 length: 16 amino acids. The CDR3 nucleotides read TGTGCCAGCAGCCCAGGACTAGCGGGAGTTGTCTACGAGCAGTACTTC. It specifies CASSPGLAGVVYEQYF. The complete variable domain, with remaining parts taken from reference TRBV28 and TRBJ2-7, reads DVKVTQSSRYLVKRTGEKVFLECVQDMDHENMFWYRQDPGLGLRLIYFSYDVKMKEKGDIPEGYSVSREKKERFSLILESASTNQTSMYLCASSPGLAGVVYEQYFGPGTRLTVT.

The J gene is TRBJ1-1, the V gene TRBV5-6, with D unresolved. Germline V gene lookup returns CDR1 SGHDT and CDR2 YYEEEE. The CDR3 covers 15 residues. V was shortened by 2 bases and J by 2 bases, with 13 bases between the two germline ends. The CDR3 sequence is CASSFGVRVNTEAFF. For the CDR3, the DNA is TGTGCCAGCAGCTTTGGGGTTAGGGTTAACACTGAAGCTTTCTTT.